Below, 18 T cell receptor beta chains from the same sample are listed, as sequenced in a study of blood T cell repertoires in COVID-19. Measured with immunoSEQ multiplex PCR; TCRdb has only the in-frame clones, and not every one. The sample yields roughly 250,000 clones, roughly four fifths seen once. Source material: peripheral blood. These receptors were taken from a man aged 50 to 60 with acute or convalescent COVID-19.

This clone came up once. The CDR3 nucleotides read TGTGCCAGCATCGGGGGGAATCTAGAGGGGTCGGGCAATCAGCCCCAGCATTTT. Translated: CASIGGNLEGSGNQPQHF. The chain employs TRBV21-1 and TRBJ1-5. TRBV21-1 is termed a pseudogene. This CDR3 has 18 amino acids.

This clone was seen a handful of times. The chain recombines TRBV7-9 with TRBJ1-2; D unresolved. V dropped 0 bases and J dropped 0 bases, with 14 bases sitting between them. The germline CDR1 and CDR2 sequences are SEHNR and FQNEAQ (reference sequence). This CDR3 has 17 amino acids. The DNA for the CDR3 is TGTGCCAGCAGCTTAGCAATAGGCGCGGGCCCTAACTATGGCTACACCTTC. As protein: CASSLAIGAGPNYGYTF. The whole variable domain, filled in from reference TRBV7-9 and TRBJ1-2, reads DTGVSQNPRHKITKRGQNVTFRCDPISEHNRLYWYRQTLGQGPEFLTYFQNEAQLEKSRLLSDRFSAERPKGSFSTLEIQRTEQGDSAMYLCASSLAIGAGPNYGYTFGSGTRLTVV.

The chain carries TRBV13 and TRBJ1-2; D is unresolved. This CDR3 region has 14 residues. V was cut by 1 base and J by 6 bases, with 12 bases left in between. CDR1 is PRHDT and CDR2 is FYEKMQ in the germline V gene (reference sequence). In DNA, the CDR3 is TGTGCCAGCAGCTTAGACCCGAGGCCGGATGGCTACACCTTC. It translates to CASSLDPRPDGYTF.

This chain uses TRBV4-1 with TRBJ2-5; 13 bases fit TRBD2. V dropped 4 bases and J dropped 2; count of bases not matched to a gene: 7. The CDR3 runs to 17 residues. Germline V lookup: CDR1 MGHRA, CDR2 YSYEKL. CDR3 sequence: CASSPGLAGVIQETQYF. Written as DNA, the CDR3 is TGCGCCAGCAGCCCCGGACTAGCGGGAGTAATTCAAGAGACCCAGTACTTC.

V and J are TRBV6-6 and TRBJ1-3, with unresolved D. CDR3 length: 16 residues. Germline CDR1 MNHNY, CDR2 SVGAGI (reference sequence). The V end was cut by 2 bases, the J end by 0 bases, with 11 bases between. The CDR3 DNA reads TGTGCCAGCAGTTACGTTCAACAGATCTCTGGAAACACCATATATTTT. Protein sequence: CASSYVQQISGNTIYF.

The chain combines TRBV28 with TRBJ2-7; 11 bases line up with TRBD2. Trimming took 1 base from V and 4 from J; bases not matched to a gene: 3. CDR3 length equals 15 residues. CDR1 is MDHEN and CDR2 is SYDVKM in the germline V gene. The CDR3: CASSLFASGRYEQYF. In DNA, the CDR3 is TGTGCCAGCAGTTTATTCGCTAGCGGGAGGTACGAGCAGTACTTC.

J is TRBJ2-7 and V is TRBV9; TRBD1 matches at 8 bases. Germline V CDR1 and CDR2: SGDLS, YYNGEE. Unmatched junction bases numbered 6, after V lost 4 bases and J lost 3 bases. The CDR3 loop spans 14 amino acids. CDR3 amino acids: CASSPRQGSYEQYF. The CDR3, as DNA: TGTGCCAGCAGCCCCCGACAGGGGAGCTACGAGCAGTACTTC.

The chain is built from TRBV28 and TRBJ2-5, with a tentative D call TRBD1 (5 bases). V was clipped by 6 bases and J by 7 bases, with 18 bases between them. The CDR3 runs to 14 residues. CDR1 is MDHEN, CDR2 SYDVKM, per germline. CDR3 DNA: TGTGCCAGCAGCCTAATAGGGGTTAGGGGGACCCAGTACTTC. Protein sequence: CASSLIGVRGTQYF.

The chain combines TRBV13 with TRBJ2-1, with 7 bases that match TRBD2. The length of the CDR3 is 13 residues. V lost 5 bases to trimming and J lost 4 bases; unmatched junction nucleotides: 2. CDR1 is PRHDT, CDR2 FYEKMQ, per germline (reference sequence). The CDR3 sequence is CASSTGGYNEQFF. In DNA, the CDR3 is TGTGCCAGCAGCACGGGGGGATACAATGAGCAGTTCTTC.

CDR3 amino acids: CASSNGRLAITGELFF. CDR3 coding DNA: TGTGCCAGCAGCAACGGTCGACTAGCAATTACCGGGGAGCTGTTTTTT. V gene TRBV3-1 (or the pseudogene TRBV3-2) combines with J gene TRBJ2-2, with TRBD2 matching over 7 bases. CDR3 size: 16 residues. Germline loops: CDR1 LGHDT, CDR2 YNNKEL (reference sequence). The V and J ends lost 5 bases and 5 bases, in that order; junction bases with no gene match: 11.

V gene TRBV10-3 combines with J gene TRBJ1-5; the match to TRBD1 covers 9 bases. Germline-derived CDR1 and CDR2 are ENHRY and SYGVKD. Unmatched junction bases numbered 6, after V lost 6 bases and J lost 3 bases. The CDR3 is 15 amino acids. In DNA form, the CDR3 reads TGTGCCATCAGGGACGGACAGGGGCTCAATCAGCCCCAGCATTTT. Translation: CAIRDGQGLNQPQHF.

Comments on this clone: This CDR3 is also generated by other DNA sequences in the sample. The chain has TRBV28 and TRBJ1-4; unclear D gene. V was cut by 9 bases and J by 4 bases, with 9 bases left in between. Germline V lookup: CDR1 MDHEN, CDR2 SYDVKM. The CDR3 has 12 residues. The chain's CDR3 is CASRRGNEKLFF. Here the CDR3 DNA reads TGTGCCAGTAGACGGGGTAATGAAAAACTGTTTTTT. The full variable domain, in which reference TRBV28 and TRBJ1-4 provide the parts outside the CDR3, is DVKVTQSSRYLVKRTGEKVFLECVQDMDHENMFWYRQDPGLGLRLIYFSYDVKMKEKGDIPEGYSVSREKKERFSLILESASTNQTSMYLCASRRGNEKLFFGSGTQLSVL.

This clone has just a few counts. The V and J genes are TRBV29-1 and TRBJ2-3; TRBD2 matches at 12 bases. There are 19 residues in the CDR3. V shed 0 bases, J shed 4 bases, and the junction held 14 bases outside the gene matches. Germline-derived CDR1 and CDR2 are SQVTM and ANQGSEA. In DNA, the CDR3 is TGCAGCGTTGAAGACCCTTACGGCGGGACTAGCGGGTCGGCAGATACGCAGTATTTT. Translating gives CSVEDPYGGTSGSADTQYF.

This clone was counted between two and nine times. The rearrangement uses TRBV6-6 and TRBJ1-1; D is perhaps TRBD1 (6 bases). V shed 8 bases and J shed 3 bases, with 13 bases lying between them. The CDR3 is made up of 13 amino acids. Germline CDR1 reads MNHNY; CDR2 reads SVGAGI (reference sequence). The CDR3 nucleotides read TGTGCCAGCGGTACAGGGTGGCACACTGAAGCTTTCTTT. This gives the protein CASGTGWHTEAFF.

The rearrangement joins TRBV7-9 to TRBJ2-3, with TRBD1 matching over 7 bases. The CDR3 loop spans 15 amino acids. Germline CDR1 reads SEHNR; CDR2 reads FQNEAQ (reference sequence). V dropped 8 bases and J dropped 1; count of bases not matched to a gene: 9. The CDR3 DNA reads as TGTGCCAGCGGCAACAACAGGGGTCGCACAGATACGCAGTATTTT. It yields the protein CASGNNRGRTDTQYF.

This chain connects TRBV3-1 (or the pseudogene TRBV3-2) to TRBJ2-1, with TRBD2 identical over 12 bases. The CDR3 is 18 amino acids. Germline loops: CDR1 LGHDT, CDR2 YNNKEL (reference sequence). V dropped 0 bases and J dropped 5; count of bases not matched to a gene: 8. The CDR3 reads CASSQEPGLAGSNNEQFF. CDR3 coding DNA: TGTGCCAGCAGCCAAGAACCAGGACTAGCGGGATCAAACAATGAGCAGTTCTTC.

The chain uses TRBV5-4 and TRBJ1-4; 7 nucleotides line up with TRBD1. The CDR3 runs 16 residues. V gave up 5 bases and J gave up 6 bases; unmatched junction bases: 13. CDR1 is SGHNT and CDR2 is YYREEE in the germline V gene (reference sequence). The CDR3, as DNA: TGTGCCAGCAGTTACCATACAGGGGCTTTAGATGAAAAACTGTTTTTT. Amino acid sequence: CASSYHTGALDEKLFF.

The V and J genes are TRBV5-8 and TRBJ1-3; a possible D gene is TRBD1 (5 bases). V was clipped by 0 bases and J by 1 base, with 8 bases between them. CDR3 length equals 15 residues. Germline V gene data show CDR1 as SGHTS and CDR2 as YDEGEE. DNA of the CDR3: TGTGCCAGCAGCTTGGGAGGGACTTCTGGAAACACCATATATTTT. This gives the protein CASSLGGTSGNTIYF.